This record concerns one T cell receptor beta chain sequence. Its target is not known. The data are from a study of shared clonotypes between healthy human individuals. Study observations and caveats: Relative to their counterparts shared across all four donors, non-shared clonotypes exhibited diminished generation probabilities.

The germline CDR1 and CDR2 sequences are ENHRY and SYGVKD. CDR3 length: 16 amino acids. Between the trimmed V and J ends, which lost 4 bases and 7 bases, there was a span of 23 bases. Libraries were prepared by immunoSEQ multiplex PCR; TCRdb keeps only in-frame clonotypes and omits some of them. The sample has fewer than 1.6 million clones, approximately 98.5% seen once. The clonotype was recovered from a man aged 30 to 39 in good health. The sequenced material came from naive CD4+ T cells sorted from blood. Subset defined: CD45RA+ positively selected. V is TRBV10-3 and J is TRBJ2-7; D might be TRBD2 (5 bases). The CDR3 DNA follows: TGTGCCATCAGTGGCCTTTTCCCTGGCGGGTCTTTGGAGCAGTACTTC. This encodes CAISGLFPGGSLEQYF.